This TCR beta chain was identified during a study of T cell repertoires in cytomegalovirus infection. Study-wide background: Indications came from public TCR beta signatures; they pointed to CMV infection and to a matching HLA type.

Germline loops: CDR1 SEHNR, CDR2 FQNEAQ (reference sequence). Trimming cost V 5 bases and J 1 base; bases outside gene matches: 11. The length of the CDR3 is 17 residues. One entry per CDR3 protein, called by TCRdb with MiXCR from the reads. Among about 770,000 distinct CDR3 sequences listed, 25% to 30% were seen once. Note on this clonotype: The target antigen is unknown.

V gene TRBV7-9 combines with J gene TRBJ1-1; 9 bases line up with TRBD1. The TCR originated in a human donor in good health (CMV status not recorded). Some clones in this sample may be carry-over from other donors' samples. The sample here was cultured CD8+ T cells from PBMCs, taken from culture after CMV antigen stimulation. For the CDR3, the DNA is TGTGCCAGCAGCCCTAGTTTGGGACAGGGTAAGAACACTGAAGCTTTCTTT. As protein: CASSPSLGQGKNTEAFF.